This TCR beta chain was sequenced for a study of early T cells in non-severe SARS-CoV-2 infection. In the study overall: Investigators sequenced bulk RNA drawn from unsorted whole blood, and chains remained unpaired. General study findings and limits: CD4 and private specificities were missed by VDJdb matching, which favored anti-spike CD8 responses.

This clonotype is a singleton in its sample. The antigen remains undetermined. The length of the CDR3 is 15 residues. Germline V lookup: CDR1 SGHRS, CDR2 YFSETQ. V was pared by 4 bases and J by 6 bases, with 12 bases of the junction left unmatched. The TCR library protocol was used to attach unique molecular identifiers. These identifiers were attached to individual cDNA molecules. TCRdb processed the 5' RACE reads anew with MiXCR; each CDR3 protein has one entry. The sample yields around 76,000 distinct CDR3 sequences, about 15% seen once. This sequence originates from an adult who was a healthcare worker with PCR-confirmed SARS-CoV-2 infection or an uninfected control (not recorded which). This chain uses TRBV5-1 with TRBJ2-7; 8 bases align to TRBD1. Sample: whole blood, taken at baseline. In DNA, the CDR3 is TGCGCCAGCAGCCCGGAAGGACAGGGTGGCCCCGAGCAGTACTTC. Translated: CASSPEGQGGPEQYF.